The rows below give T cell receptor beta chains drawn from one sample of a study of T-cell memory formation after mild COVID-19. One entry per CDR3 protein, called by TCRdb with MiXCR from the 5' RACE reads. Of tens of thousands of distinct CDR3 sequences in the sample, about 12% were seen once. Material for sequencing was PBMCs or a T cell subset sorted from them (not recorded which). The origin of the receptors is an adult woman who had mild COVID-19 (a few samples of this study predate the infection). Cell type and time point are not known. CDR3s leave out the opening cysteine and the closing phenylalanine or tryptophan.

cdr3_aa	v_call
ASSPGSGRAVMNEQF	TRBV12-3/TRBV12-4
ASSPQTGGEQF	TRBV11-2
ASSQRGPEAF	TRBV11-3
ASSFQGRDNYGYT	TRBV5-1
ASSRSPGTRAGPPYNEQF	TRBV14
ASSYSFWQNYGYT	TRBV6-5
ASSPPWTSGNEQY	TRBV11-3
ASSFGPYEQY	TRBV12-3/TRBV12-4
ASSSRETYNEQF	TRBV6-2/TRBV6-3
ASSGQGGETQY	TRBV19
ASSSGSGSYEQY	TRBV5-1
ASSLSGQAVDEQF	TRBV5-1
ASSLDQGNEQY	TRBV5-1
ASSQDLGQLAGYT	TRBV4-2
ASSPGGQGGAYEQY	TRBV5-1
ASSRGGSSYEQY	TRBV7-6
ASSLVAGSRTRQY	TRBV7-9
ASSQEGQGNYEQY	TRBV4-3
ASSQLREQNTGELF	TRBV4-2
ASSLRRSAGETQY	TRBV7-9
ASSFVERNTIY	TRBV7-9
ASSFGGTDTQY	TRBV7-2
ASSGYIHQPQH	TRBV7-2
ASSEESGVGTDMQY	TRBV2
ASSLSGGRAPYEQY	TRBV7-2
ASSPRQGRGNTIY	TRBV12-3/TRBV12-4
ASSLGDDRPSYEQY	TRBV5-1
ASSTFPGIAEAF	TRBV5-1
ASSSDPAAQETQY	TRBV5-4